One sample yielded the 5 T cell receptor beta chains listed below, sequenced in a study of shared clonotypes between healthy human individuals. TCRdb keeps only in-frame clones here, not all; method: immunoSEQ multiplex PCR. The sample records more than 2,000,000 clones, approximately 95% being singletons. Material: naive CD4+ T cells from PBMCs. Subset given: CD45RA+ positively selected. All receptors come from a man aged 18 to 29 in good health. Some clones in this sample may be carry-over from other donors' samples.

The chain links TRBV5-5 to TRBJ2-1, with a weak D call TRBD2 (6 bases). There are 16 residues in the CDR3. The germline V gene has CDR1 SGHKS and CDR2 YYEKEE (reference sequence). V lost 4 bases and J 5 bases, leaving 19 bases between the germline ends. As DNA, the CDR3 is TGTGCCAGCAGCCATTTGGGGCGGGACGAGAACAATGAGCAGTTCTTC. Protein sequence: CASSHLGRDENNEQFF.

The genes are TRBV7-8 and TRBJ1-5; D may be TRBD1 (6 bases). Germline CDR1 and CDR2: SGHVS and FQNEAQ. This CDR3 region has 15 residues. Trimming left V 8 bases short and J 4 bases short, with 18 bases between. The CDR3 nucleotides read TGTGCCAGCCAAAACGGAGGGGGGGGTAATCAGCCCCAGCATTTT. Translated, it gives CASQNGGGGNQPQHF.

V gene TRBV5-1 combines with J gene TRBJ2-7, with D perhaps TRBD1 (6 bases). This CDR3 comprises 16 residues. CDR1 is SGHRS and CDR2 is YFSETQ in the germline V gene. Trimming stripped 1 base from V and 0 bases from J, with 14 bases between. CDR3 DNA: TGCGCCAGCAGCTTGATGTCCAGGGGTCACTCCTACGAGCAGTACTTC. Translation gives CASSLMSRGHSYEQYF.

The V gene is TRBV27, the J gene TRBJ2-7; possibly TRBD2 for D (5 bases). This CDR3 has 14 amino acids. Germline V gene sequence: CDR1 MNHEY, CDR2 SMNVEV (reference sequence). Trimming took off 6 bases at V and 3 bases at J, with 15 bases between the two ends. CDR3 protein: CASSPDYPYYEQYF. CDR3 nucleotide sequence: TGTGCCAGCAGCCCCGACTACCCCTACTACGAGCAGTACTTC.

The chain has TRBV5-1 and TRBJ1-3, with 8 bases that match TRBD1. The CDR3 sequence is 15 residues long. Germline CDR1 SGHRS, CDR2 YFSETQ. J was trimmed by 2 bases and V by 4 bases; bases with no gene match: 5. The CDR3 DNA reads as TGCGCCAGCAGCCCCGCACAGGGGGCTGGAAACACCATATATTTT. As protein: CASSPAQGAGNTIYF. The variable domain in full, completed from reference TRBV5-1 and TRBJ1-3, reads KAGVTQTPRYLIKTRGQQVTLSCSPISGHRSVSWYQQTPGQGLQFLFEYFSETQRNKGNFPGRFSGRQFSNSRSEMNVSTLELGDSALYLCASSPAQGAGNTIYFGEGSWLTVV.